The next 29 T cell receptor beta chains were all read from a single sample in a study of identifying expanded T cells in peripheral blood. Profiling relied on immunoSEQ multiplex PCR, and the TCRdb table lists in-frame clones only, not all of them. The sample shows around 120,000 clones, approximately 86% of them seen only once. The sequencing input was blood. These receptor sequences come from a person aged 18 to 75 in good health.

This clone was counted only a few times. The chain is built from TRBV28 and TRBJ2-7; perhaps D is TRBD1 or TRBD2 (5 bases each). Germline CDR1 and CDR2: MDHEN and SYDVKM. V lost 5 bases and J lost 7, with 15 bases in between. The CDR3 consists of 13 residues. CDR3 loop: CASSGDGEWEQYF. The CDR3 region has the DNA TGTGCCAGCAGTGGGGACGGTGAGTGGGAGCAGTACTTC.

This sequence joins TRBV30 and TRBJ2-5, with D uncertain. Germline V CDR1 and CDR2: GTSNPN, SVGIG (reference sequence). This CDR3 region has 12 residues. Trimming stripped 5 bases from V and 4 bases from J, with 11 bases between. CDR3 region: CAWSTGGETQYF. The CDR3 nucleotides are TGTGCCTGGTCGACGGGCGGAGAGACCCAGTACTTC.

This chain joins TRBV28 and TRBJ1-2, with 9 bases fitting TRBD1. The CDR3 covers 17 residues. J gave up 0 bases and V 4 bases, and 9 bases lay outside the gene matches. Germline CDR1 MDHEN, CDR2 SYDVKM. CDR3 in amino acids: CASSSGQGLGPNYGYTF. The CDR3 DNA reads TGTGCCAGCAGTTCAGGACAGGGGTTGGGCCCTAACTATGGCTACACCTTC.

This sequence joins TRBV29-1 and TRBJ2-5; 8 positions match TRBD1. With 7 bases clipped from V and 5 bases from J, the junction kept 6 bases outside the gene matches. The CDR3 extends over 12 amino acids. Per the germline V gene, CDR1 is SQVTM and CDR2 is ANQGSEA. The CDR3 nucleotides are TGCAGCGGACGACAGGGGCGGGAGACCCAGTACTTC. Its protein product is CSGRQGRETQYF.

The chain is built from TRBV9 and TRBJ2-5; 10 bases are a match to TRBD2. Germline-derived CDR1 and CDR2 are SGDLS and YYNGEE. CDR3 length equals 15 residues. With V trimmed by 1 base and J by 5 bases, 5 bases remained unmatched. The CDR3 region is CASSVKAGGPETQYF. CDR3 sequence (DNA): TGTGCCAGCAGCGTAAAAGCGGGGGGGCCTGAGACCCAGTACTTC.

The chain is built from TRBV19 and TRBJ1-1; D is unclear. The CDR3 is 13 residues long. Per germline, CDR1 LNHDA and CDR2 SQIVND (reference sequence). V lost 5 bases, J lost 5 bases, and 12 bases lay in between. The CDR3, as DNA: TGTGCCAGTAGTCCCCCTACAGAGACTGAAGCTTTCTTT. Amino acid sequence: CASSPPTETEAFF.

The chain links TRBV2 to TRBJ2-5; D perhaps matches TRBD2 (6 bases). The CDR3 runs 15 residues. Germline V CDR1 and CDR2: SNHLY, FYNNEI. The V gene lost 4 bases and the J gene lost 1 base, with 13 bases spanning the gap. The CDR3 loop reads CASSVRGKVQETQYF. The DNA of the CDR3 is TGTGCCAGCAGTGTCCGCGGGAAGGTCCAAGAGACCCAGTACTTC.

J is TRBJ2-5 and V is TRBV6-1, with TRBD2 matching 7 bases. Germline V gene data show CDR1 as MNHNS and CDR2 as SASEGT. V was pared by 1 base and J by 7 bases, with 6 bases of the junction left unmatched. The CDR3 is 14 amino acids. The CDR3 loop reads CASSEVGSGGTQYF. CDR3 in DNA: TGTGCCAGCAGTGAAGTGGGGTCGGGGGGGACCCAGTACTTC.

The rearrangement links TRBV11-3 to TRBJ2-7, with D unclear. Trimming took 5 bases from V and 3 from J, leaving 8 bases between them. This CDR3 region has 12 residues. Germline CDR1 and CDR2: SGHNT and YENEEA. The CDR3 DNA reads TGTGCCAGCAGCCGCTCGGGCTACGAGCAGTACTTC. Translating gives CASSRSGYEQYF.

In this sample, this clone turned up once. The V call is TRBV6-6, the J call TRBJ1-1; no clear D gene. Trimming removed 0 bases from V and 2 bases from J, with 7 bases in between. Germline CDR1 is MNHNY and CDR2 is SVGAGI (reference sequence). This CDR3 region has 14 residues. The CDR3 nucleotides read TGTGCCAGCAGTTACTCGACCAGCAACACTGAAGCTTTCTTT. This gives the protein CASSYSTSNTEAFF.

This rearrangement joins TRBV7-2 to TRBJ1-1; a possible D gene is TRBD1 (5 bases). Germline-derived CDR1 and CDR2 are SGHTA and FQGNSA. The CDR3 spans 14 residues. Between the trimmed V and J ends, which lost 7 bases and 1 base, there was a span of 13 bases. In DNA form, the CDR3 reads TGTGCCAGCAATAGATACGGACAGAACACTGAAGCTTTCTTT. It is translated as CASNRYGQNTEAFF.

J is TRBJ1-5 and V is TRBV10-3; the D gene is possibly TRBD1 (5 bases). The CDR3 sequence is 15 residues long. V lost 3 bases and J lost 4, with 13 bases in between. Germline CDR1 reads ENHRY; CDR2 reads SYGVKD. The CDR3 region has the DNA TGTGCCATCAGTGATCACGTGGGGGGGAATCAGCCCCAGCATTTT. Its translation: CAISDHVGGNQPQHF.

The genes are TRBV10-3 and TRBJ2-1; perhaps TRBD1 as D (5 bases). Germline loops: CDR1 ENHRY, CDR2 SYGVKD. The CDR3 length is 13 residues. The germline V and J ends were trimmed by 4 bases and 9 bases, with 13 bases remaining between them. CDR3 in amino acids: CAISAQERREQFF. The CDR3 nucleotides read TGTGCCATCAGTGCACAGGAAAGGCGTGAGCAGTTCTTC.

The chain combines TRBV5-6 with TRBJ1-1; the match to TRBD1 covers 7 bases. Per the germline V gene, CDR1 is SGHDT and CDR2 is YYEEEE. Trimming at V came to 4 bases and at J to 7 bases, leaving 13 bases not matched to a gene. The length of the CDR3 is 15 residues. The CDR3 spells CASSLPGQLNFEAFF. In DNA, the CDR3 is TGTGCCAGCAGCCTACCGGGACAGTTAAATTTTGAAGCTTTCTTT.

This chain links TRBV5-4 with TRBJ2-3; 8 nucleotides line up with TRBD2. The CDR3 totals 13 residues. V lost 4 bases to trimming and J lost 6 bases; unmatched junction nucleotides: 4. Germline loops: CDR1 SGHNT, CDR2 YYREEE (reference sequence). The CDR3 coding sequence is TGTGCCAGCAGCACCACGGGGGGGGATACGCAGTATTTT. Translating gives CASSTTGGDTQYF.

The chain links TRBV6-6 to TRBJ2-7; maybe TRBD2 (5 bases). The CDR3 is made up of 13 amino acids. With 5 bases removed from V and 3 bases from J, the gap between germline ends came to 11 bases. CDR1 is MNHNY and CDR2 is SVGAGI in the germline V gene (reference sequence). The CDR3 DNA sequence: TGTGCCAGCAGTAACCCCGGGGTCTACGAGCAGTACTTC. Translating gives CASSNPGVYEQYF.

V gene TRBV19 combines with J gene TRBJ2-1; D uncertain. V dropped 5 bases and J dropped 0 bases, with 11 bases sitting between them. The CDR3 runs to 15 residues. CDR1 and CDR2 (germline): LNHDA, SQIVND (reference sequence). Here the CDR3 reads CASSPQLISYNEQFF. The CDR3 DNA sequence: TGTGCCAGTAGTCCTCAGTTGATCTCCTACAATGAGCAGTTCTTC.

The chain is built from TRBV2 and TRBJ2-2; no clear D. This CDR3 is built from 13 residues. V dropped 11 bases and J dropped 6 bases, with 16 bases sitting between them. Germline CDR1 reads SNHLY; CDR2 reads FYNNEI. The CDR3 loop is CAGSIEEAGELFF. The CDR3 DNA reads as TGTGCCGGGTCGATTGAAGAGGCCGGGGAGCTGTTTTTT. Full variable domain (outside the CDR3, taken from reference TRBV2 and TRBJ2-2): EPEVTQTPSHQVTQMGQEVILRCVPISNHLYFYWYRQILGQKVEFLVSFYNNEISEKSEIFDDQFSVERPDGSNFTLKIRSTKLEDSAMYFCAGSIEEAGELFFGEGSRLTVL.

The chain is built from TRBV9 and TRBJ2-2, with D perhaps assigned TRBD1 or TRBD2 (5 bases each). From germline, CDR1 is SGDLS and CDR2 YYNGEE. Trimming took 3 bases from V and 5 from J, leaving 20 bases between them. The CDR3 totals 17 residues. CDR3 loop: CASSDSMGRTATGELFF. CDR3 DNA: TGTGCCAGCAGCGACTCAATGGGACGGACCGCAACCGGGGAGCTGTTTTTT.

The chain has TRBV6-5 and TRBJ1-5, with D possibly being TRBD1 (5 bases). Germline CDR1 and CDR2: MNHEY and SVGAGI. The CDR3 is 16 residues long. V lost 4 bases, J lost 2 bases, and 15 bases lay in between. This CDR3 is CASSSGGKGGNQPQHF. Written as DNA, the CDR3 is TGTGCCAGCAGTTCCGGGGGTAAAGGAGGCAATCAGCCCCAGCATTTT.

The DNA for the CDR3 is TGCGCCAGCAGCTTCGGTAGCGCCCACACCGGGGAGCTGTTTTTT. Translating it yields CASSFGSAHTGELFF. The V gene is TRBV5-1, the J gene TRBJ2-2, with a weak D call TRBD2 (5 bases). V shed 2 bases and J shed 3 bases, with 11 bases lying between them. The CDR3 runs to 15 residues. CDR1 SGHRS and CDR2 YFSETQ come from the germline V gene.

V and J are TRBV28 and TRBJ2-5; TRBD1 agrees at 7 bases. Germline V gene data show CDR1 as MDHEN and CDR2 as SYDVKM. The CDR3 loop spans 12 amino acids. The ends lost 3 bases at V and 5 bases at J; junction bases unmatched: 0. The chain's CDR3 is CASSFRGETQYF. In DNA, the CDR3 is TGTGCCAGCAGTTTCAGGGGGGAGACCCAGTACTTC.

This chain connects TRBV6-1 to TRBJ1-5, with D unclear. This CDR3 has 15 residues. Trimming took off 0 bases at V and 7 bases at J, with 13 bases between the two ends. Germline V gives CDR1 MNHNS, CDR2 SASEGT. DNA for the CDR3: TGTGCCAGCAGTGAAGCGCGGGGATTCGGGCAGCCCCAGCATTTT. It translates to CASSEARGFGQPQHF.

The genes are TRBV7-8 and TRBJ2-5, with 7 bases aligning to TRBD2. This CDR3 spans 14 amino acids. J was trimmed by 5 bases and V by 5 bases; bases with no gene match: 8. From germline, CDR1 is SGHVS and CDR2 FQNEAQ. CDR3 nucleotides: TGTGCCAGCAGCGGGCCGGGGGGAGTGGAGACCCAGTACTTC. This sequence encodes CASSGPGGVETQYF.

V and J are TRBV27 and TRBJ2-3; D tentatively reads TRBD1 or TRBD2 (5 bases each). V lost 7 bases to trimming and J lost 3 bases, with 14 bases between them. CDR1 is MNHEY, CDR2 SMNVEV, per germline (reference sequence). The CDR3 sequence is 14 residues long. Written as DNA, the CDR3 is TGTGCCAGCACCCAATGGGGGAAAACAGATACGCAGTATTTT. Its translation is CASTQWGKTDTQYF.

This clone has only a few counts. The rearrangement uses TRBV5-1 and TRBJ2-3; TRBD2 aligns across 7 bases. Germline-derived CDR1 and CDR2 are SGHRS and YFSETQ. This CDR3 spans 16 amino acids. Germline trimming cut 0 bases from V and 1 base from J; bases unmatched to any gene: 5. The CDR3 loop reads CASSLDGRSGTDTQYF. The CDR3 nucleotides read TGCGCCAGCAGCTTGGACGGGAGGTCGGGCACAGATACGCAGTATTTT.

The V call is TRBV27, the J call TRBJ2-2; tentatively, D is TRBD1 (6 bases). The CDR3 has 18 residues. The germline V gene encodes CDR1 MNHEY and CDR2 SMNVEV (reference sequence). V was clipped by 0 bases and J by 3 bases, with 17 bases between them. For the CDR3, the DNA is TGTGCCAGCAGTTTATCGGCCTGGGGGCGTCCAGACACCGGGGAGCTGTTTTTT. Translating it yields CASSLSAWGRPDTGELFF.

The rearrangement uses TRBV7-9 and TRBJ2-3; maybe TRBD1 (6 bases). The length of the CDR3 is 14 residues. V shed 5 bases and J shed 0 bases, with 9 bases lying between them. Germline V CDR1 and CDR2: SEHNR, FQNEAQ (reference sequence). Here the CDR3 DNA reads TGTGCCAGCAGCGCGGACAGAAGCACAGATACGCAGTATTTT. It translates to CASSADRSTDTQYF.

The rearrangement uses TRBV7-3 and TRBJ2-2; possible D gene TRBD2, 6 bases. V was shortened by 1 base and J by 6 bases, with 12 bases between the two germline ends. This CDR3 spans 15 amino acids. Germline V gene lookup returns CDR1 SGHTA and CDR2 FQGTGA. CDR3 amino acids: CASSLRGDRAGELFF. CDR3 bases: TGTGCCAGCAGCTTAAGGGGGGATCGAGCCGGGGAGCTGTTTTTT.